Listed below are T cell receptor beta chains from one sample, sequenced in a study of OX40 agonist ivuxolimab in advanced cancers. The protocol was immunoSEQ multiplex PCR, while the TCRdb copy is restricted to in-frame clones and leaves out a portion. The sample shows 150,000 to 170,000 clones, around 94% of them seen only once. The sequences come from CD4+ or CD8+ T cells sorted from blood, collected in a trial of the OX40 agonist ivuxolimab. The receptors originated from an adult with an advanced solid tumor such as melanoma, head and neck, liver or kidney cancer. Each CDR3 is given with its conserved first and last residue. The D gene is left open where the match is weak. Clone size is stated in some rows and not others, as once, few, many or a class when expanded.

TRBD1 TRBJ1-2 TRBV5-4 - TGTGCCAGCAGCCATGGGACAGGGGGCTATGAGACCTTC CASSHGTGGYETF
- TRBJ1-6 TRBV18 - TGTGCCAGCTCACCATCTAGGGGCCCCGGGAAATCACCCCTCCACTTT CASSPSRGPGKSPLHF
TRBD1 TRBJ1-2 TRBV5-6 - TGTGCCAGCAGCTTGGGGGACAGGGTGAGTGGCTACACCTTC CASSLGDRVSGYTF
- TRBJ2-1 TRBV7-2 - TGTGCCAGCAGCTCAAAGGACGGATCCTCCTACAATGAGCAGTTCTTC CASSSKDGSSYNEQFF
TRBD1 TRBJ1-5 TRBV19 - TGTGCCAGTAGTATGACAGGGGCCGGCGGTCAGCCCCAGCATTTT CASSMTGAGGQPQHF
- TRBJ1-2 TRBV9 - TGTGCCAGCAGAGCAGGGGAGGGACGGTACTATGGCTACACCTTC CASRAGEGRYYGYTF
- TRBJ1-1 TRBV11-2 - TGTGCCAGCAGCTTTTCGAGCGGAGTCTACACTGAAGCTTTCTTT CASSFSSGVYTEAFF
- TRBJ1-2 TRBV28 - TGTGCCAGCAGTCTCGACAGACGTTTTGGGGGCTACACCTTC CASSLDRRFGGYTF
- TRBJ1-6 TRBV27 - TGTGCCAGCAGTTTAGGGCGGCAGAATAATTCACCCCTCCACTTT CASSLGRQNNSPLHF
TRBD1 TRBJ1-5 TRBV25-1 - TGTGCCAGCAGTGGGACAGGGAGTCAGCCCCAGCATTTT CASSGTGSQPQHF
- TRBJ2-7 TRBV11-2 - TGTGCCAGCAGCTTTTCGAAGCTATCCTACGAGCAGTACTTC CASSFSKLSYEQYF
- TRBJ2-7 TRBV27 - TGTGCCAGCAGTTTATCAGGGTACTACGAGCAGTACTTC CASSLSGYYEQYF
TRBD2 TRBJ2-3 TRBV10-3 - TGTGCCATCAGTGAGCCGCCGGGACTAGCGGGAGGGCCGACAGATACGCAGTATTTT CAISEPPGLAGGPTDTQYF
- TRBJ2-6 TRBV18 - TGTGCCAGCTCACCACGGGGGGATGCTGGGGCCAACGTCCTGACTTTC CASSPRGDAGANVLTF
- TRBJ1-5 TRBV6-6 - TGTGCCAGCACTCAGAGGGGGGAGGGTCAGCCCCAGCATTTT CASTQRGEGQPQHF
TRBD1 TRBJ1-4 TRBV9 - TGTGCCAGCAGCCCCGGGACAGGGGTGGTGAAACTGTTTTTT CASSPGTGVVKLFF
TRBD1 TRBJ2-5 TRBV9 - TGTGCCAGCAGCGACCTCCGGGACAGGGCGGAGACCCAGTACTTC CASSDLRDRAETQYF
- TRBJ2-3 TRBV18 - TGTGCCAGCTCACCTTCGGGGGATACGCAGTATTTT CASSPSGDTQYF
- TRBJ2-2 TRBV5-5 few TGTGCCAGCAGCTACCGTCGGACCGGGGAGCTGTTTTTT CASSYRRTGELFF
TRBD1 TRBJ2-7 TRBV5-1 - TGCGCCAGCAGCCTGGACAGGGACAGGCCTTCCTACGAGCAGTACTTC CASSLDRDRPSYEQYF
- TRBJ2-3 TRBV10-3 - TGTGCCACTTCGGGGGTACTCACAGATACGCAGTATTTT CATSGVLTDTQYF
- TRBJ1-2 TRBV15 - TGTGCCACCAGCAGAGATTTGGAGACCGCTCGCTATTATGGCTACACCTTC CATSRDLETARYYGYTF
- TRBJ1-6 TRBV27 - TGTGCCAGCAGTCAGACAGGAATACCCTTTAATTCACCCCTCCACTTT CASSQTGIPFNSPLHF